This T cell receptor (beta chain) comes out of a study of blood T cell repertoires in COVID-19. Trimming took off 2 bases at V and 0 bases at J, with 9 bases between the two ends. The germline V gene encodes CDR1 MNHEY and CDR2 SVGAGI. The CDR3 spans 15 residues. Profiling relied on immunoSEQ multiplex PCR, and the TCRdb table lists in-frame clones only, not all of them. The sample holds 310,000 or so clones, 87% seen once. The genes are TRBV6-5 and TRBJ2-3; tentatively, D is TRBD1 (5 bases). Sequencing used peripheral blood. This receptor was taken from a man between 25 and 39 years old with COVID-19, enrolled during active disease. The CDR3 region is CASSYGAGSTDTQYF. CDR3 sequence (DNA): TGTGCCAGCAGTTACGGGGCAGGGAGCACAGATACGCAGTATTTT.